This passage covers 8 T cell receptor beta chains from one sample sequenced in a study of blood T cells in healthy people across ages. A second PCR of 7 to 11 cycles used a sample-barcoded 5' primer and a J-beta primer mix. Each CDR3 protein is one row after TCRdb ran MiXCR on the 5' RACE reads. Of approximately 810,000 distinct CDR3 sequences in the sample, around 30% are singletons; the top ten hold around a sixth. Sequencing was carried out using blood. The receptors here all came from a woman of 80 years or more in good health.

This clonotype was seen only a few times. The chain links TRBV6-6 to TRBJ2-7; D not certain. Germline-derived CDR1 and CDR2 are MNHNY and SVGAGI (reference sequence). Trimming stripped 6 bases from V and 4 bases from J, with 19 bases between. The CDR3 extends over 15 amino acids. In DNA, the CDR3 is TGTGCCAGCAGCTCCCTCGCGGCGAGGCCATACGAGCAGTACTTC. Residues: CASSSLAARPYEQYF.

A word on this clonotype: The junction differs from germline at one of its ends, possibly a read error. The chain joins TRBV5-1 to TRBJ2-5; no clear D gene. The CDR3 runs to 13 residues. Germline V lookup: CDR1 SGHRS, CDR2 YFSETQ. CDR3 loop: CAGSLPHQETQYF. The CDR3 DNA follows: TGCGCCGGCAGCTTACCCCACCAAGAGACCCAGTACTTC.

The sample holds a few counts of this clonotype. This chain joins TRBV7-9 and TRBJ2-5; 11 bases are a match to TRBD1. V was clipped by 5 bases and J by 5 bases; unmatched bases: 7. The CDR3 loop spans 15 amino acids. Germline V gene data show CDR1 as SEHNR and CDR2 as FQNEAQ (reference sequence). The CDR3 region has the DNA TGTGCCAGCAGCATGGACAGGGGGCCTTGGGAGACCCAGTACTTC. Protein sequence: CASSMDRGPWETQYF. The full variable domain, in which reference TRBV7-9 and TRBJ2-5 provide the parts outside the CDR3, is DTGVSQNPRHKITKRGQNVTFRCDPISEHNRLYWYRQTLGQGPEFLTYFQNEAQLEKSRLLSDRFSAERPKGSFSTLEIQRTEQGDSAMYLCASSMDRGPWETQYFGPGTRLLVL.

This clonotype occurred a few times. This chain joins TRBV12-3 or TRBV12-4 and TRBJ1-5; possible D gene TRBD1, 5 bases. Deletions cut 3 bases from V and 6 bases from J, with 12 bases between. This CDR3 has 14 residues. CDR3 nucleotides: TGTGCCAGCAGTTTTGGGGGATCGCGTCAGCCCCAGCATTTT. This translates into CASSFGGSRQPQHF.

The gene calls are TRBV20-1 and TRBJ1-2; D may be TRBD1 (6 bases). Trimming removed 6 bases from V and 8 bases from J, with 25 bases in between. This CDR3 contains 15 residues. Germline V gene data show CDR1 as DFQATT and CDR2 as SNEGSKA (reference sequence). CDR3 nucleotide sequence: TGCAGTGCCCCCGCCGGCGGGGGCGCAGTGCGCGGCTACACCTTC. It codes for CSAPAGGGAVRGYTF.

In its sample, this clonotype was seen many times. The CDR3: CASSQEVGRGETQYF. The CDR3 nucleotides are TGCGCCAGCAGCCAGGAGGTGGGCAGGGGAGAGACCCAGTACTTC. The chain employs TRBV4-3 and TRBJ2-5, with a tentative D call TRBD1 (6 bases). The CDR3 sequence is 15 residues long. Germline CDR1 LGHNA, CDR2 YSLEER. Trimming took off 3 bases at V and 4 bases at J, with 15 bases between the two ends.

The CDR3 DNA reads TGTGCCAGCAGGACCACAGGGGGTCCCACAGATACGCAGTATTTT. Amino acids: CASRTTGGPTDTQYF. V usage is TRBV6-2 or TRBV6-3 and J usage is TRBJ2-3; 8 bases fit TRBD1. CDR1 is MNHEY, CDR2 SVGEGT, per germline. J lost 2 bases, V lost 6 bases, and 7 bases had no gene match. This CDR3 has 15 amino acids.

This clonotype has at least ten counts. The chain carries TRBV20-1 and TRBJ2-1; 7 bases match TRBD2. The CDR3 is 13 amino acids. V was clipped by 2 bases and J by 7 bases; unmatched bases: 5. The germline gives CDR1 DFQATT, CDR2 SNEGSKA (reference sequence). The chain's CDR3 is CSARRPGGNEQFF. CDR3 bases: TGCAGTGCTAGAAGGCCCGGGGGGAATGAGCAGTTCTTC.